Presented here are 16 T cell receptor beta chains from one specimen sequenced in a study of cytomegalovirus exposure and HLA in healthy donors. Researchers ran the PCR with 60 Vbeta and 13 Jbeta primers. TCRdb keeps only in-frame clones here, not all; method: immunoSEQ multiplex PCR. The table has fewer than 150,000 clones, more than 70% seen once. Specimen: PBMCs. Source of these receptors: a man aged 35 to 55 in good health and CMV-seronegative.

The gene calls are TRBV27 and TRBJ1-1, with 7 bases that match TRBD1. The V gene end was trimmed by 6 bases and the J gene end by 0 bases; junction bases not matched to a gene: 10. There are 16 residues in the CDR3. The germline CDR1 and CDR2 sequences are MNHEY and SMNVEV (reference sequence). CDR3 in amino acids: CASRKPGQDMNTEAFF. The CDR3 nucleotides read TGTGCCAGCAGGAAGCCAGGACAGGACATGAACACTGAAGCTTTCTTT.

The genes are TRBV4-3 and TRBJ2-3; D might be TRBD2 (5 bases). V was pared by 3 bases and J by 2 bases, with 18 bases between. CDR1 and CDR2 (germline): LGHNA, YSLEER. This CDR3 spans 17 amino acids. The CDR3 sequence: CASSQDGPRTVTDTQYF. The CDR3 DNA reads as TGCGCCAGCAGCCAGGACGGCCCCCGGACTGTCACAGATACGCAGTATTTT.

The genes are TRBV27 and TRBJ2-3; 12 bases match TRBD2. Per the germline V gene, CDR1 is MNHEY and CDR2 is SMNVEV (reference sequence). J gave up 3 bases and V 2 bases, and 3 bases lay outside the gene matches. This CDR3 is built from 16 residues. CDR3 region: CASSLTSGRLTDTQYF. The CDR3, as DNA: TGTGCCAGCAGTTTAACTAGCGGGAGGTTAACAGATACGCAGTATTTT.

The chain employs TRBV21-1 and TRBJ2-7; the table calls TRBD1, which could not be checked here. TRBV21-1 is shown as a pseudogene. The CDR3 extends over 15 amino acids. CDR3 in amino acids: CASSKGRPGVYEQYF. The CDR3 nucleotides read TGTGCCAGCAGCAAAGGGAGGCCAGGGGTTTACGAGCAGTACTTC.

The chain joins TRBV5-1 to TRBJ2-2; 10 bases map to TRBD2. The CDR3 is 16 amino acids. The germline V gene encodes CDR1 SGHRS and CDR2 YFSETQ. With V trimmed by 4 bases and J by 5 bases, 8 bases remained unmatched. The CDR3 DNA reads TGCGCCAGCAGCATGCCGCTAGCGGGAGTAACCGGGGAGCTGTTTTTT. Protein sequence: CASSMPLAGVTGELFF. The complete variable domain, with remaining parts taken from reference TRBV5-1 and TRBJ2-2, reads KAGVTQTPRYLIKTRGQQVTLSCSPISGHRSVSWYQQTPGQGLQFLFEYFSETQRNKGNFPGRFSGRQFSNSRSEMNVSTLELGDSALYLCASSMPLAGVTGELFFGEGSRLTVL.

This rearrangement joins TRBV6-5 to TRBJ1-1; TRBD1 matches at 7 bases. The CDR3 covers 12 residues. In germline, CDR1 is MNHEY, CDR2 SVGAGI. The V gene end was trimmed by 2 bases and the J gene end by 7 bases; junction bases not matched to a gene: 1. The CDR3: CASSYGDSEAFF. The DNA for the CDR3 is TGTGCCAGCAGTTACGGGGACAGTGAAGCTTTCTTT.

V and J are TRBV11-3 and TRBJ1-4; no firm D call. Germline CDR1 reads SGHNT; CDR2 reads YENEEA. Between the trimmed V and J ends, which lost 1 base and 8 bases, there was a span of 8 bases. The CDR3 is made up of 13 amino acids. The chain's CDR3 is CASSLGRWEKLFF. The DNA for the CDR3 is TGTGCCAGCAGCTTAGGCCGGTGGGAAAAACTGTTTTTT.

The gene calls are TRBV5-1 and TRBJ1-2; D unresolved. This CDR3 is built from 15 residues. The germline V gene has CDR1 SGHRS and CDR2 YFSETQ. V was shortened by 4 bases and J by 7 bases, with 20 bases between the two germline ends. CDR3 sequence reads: CASSPDRGWEGGYTF. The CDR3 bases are TGCGCCAGCAGCCCCGACCGCGGCTGGGAGGGTGGCTACACCTTC.

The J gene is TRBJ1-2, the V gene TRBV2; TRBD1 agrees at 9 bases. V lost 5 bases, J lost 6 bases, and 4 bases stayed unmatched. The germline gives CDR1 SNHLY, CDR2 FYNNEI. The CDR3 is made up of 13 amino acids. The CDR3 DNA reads TGTGCCAGCAGTTGGACAGGGGAGGATGGCTACACCTTC. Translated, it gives CASSWTGEDGYTF.

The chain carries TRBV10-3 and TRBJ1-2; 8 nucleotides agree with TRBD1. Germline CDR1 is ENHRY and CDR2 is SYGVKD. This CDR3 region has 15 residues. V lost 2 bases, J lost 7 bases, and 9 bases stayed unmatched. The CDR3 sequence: CAISEMDRVRAGYTF. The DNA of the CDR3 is TGTGCCATCAGTGAGATGGACAGGGTACGGGCTGGCTACACCTTC.

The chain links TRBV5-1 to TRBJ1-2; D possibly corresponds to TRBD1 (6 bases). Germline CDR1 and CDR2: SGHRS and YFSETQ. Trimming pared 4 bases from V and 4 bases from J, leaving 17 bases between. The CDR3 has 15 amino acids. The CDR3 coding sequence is TGCGCCAGCAGCCCACGGACAGTAACTGGCTATGGCTACACCTTC. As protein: CASSPRTVTGYGYTF.

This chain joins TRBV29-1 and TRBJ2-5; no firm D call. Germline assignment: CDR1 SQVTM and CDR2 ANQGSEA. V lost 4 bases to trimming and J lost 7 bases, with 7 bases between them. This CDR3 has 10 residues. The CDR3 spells CSVVERTQYF. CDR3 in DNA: TGCAGCGTTGTAGAGCGGACCCAGTACTTC.

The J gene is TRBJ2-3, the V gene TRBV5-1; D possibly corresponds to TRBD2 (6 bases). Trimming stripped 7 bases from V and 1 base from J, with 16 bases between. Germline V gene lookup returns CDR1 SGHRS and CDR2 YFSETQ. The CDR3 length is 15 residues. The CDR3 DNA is TGCGCCAGCTCCCCCTTCGGGGGTGGCACAGATACGCAGTATTTT. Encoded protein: CASSPFGGGTDTQYF.

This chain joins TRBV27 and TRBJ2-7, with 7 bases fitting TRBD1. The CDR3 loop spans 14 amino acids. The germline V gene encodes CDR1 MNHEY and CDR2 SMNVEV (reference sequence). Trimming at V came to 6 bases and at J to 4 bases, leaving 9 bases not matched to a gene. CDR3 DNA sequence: TGTGCCAGCAGCCAATTAGACAGGGTTTACGAGCAGTACTTC. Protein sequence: CASSQLDRVYEQYF.

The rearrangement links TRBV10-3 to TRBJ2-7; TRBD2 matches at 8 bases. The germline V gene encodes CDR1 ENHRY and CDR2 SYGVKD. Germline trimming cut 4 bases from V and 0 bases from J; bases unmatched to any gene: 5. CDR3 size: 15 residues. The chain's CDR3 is CAISVGAGGSYEQYF. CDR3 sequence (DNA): TGTGCCATCAGTGTTGGGGCGGGGGGCTCCTACGAGCAGTACTTC.

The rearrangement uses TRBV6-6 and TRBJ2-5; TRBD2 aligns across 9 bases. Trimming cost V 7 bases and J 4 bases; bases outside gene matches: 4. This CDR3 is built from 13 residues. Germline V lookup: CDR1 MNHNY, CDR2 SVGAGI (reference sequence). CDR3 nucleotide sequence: TGTGCCAGCAATGAGCGGGGGGTAGAGACCCAGTACTTC. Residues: CASNERGVETQYF.